This TCR beta chain derives from a study of CD4 T cells in relation to SARS-CoV-2 and coronaviruses (dated by TCRdb to about 2021). In the study overall: In the ViraFEST assay, PBMCs were cultured with antigen for approximately ten days, after which TCR beta CDR3s were sequenced to identify antigen-specific clonal expansions. An HIV-1 Nef peptide pool or a no-peptide culture served as the negative reference condition. Using patient-derived lymphoblastoid cell lines, the shared crossreactive spike epitopes were mapped to their HLA restriction. Memory CD4+ T cell crossreactivity between SARS-CoV-2 and common cold coronavirus spike proteins was assessed at the TCR clonotype level in the study. Samples from a few pre-COVID donors and the naive versus memory experiments were sequenced with the Adaptive Biotechnologies TCR-sequencing kit; other data were Illumina-based. A different, Illumina-based TCR-beta assay was used to sequence expansion assays from other donors in the study. Points the paper makes about the study in general: Because the crossreactivity analysis focused on spike protein, crossreactivity against other viral proteins was not assessed. Significantly weaker SARS-CoV-2-driven expansion was shown by crossreactive clones than by monoreactive clones, consistent with antigenic imprinting. Pre-pandemic and post-infection samples were not both contributed by any donor, so tracing of the source of pre-existing responses was limited. Small numbers of patients and of tested TCRs were a limitation of the study. In about 60% of donors, memory CD4+ clonotypes turned up that crossrecognized SARS-CoV-2 and at least one common cold coronavirus spike.

A note on this clone: The antigen it recognizes is unknown. Nothing much larger sits one base from this clone, and base qualities are not available.

Reading from cysteine to phenylalanine, the CDR3 counts 14 amino acids. Only the CDR3 part of the read is kept: 42 bases, read in frame from the first base. The junction shows trimming of 7 bases on V and 5 bases on J, and the gene matches do not reach 9 bases of it. Based on the germline V gene (reference sequence), the CDR1 and CDR2 sequences are LNHDA and SQIVND. Libraries were prepared through the immunoSEQ multiplex PCR assay. For the original study's pipeline: During preprocessing, nonproductive sequences were removed, as were CDR3s that did not start with C, did not end with F or W, or were shorter than 7 amino acids. The MANAFEST web app was used to call antigen-specific clonotypes on the basis of expansion compared with the reference and with other culture wells. A clone counted as positive if significantly expanded in 2 of 3 replicate wells versus the reference culture at FDR below 0.05. For a clone to be considered positive, significant expansion relative to all other tandem wells and an odds ratio above 5 were also required. After three terminal residues were trimmed from each end, CDR3 homology was quantified as pairwise Levenshtein distance using the stringdist R package. What TCRdb holds here is the immuneACCESS table cut down to in-frame rearrangements. Part of the clones is not present; checked against another copy, under half of the missing clones reflect an unresolved V gene, and the others are unexplained. The D gene and trimming were derived from the DNA, and the V and J assignments and clone size from that table. The sample profile shows 29,000 or so clones; around three quarters of them were found once. 20% to 25% of the sample comes from the top ten.

CD4+ T cells from unexposed donors were collected before the COVID-19 pandemic (2011-2018). The EasySep CD4+ T cell isolation kit was used to isolate CD4+ T cells once the cultures had run for nine to eleven days. Unexposed donor CD4+ T cells were tested for reactivity to SARS-CoV-2 S and N and four common cold coronavirus spike pools, as cell number allowed. PBMCs were cultured at a few million per well in IMDM supplemented with 5% human AB serum and 9 to 10 IU/ml IL-2. Half of the culture medium was replaced with fresh IL-2-containing medium on days 3 and 7. Triplicate replicate wells were generally used for each peptide culture condition. The leukapheresis product used for the unexposed donors was purchased from a commercial source. Ficoll-Paque PLUS gradient centrifugation was used to isolate PBMCs from either whole blood or leukapheresis product. PBMCs were either cryopreserved at -140°C or used fresh in the expansion assay. The QIAamp Micro DNA Kit was used to extract genomic DNA from the CD4+ T cells.

The TCR was taken from a human donor in good health. The material sequenced was CD4+ T cells from PBMCs, cultured in vitro. The sequence is built from TRBV19 and TRBJ2-3; 7 nucleotides in the junction match TRBD2. The CDR3 sequence is CASKASGLRDTQYF. The base sequence is TGTGCCAGTAAGGCTAGCGGCCTGAGAGATACGCAGTATTTT.